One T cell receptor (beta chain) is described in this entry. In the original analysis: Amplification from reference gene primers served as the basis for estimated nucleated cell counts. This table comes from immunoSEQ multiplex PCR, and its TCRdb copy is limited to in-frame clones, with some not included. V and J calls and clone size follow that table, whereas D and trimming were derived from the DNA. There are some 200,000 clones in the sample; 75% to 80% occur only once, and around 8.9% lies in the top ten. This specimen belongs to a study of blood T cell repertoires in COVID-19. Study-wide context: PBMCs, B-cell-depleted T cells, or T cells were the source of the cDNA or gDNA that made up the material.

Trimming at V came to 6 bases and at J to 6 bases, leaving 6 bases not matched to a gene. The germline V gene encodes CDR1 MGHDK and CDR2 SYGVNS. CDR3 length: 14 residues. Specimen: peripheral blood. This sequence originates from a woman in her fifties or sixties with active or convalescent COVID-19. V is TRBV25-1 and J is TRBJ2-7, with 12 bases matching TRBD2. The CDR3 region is CASSRLAGDSEQYF. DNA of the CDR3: TGTGCCAGCAGCAGACTAGCGGGAGACTCCGAGCAGTACTTC.